This T cell receptor beta chain was retrieved from a study of tumor and adjacent non-tumor tissue in lung cancer (dated by TCRdb to the late 2010s). Study-wide context: The cohort included more than 9 adenocarcinoma, a couple of squamous cell carcinoma and 1 small cell lung cancer patients. A total of fewer than 150 million productive TCRbeta reads were generated by sequencing, corresponding to an average of approximately 4.5 million reads per sample. Using bulk TCRbeta repertoires from approximately 15 lung cancer patients, the study set lung tumor tissue side by side with matched distant non-tumor lung tissue. The roughly 15 enrolled patients, of whom around ten were men and 5 were women, were aged roughly 31 to 80 years and were diagnosed with TNM stage I to III disease. TCRbeta CDR3 sequencing was performed on thirty paired specimens, with one tumor sample and one normal lung sample collected per patient. On the study overall, not on this receptor specifically: Younger patients had significantly higher TCR diversity, and higher tumor TCR diversity was associated with shorter overall and disease-free survival. Only about 15 patients were in the cohort, and the authors stated that larger samples and more detailed clinical data are needed. In normal lung, the top 100 clones accounted for a significantly larger cumulative share of the repertoire than in tumor tissue. Because peripheral blood was not sequenced, blood TCRbeta repertoires in the lung cancer patients of the study were not examined. Neither the sequencing platform nor unique molecular identifiers are named or mentioned anywhere in the methods. Significantly higher TCR diversity (inverse Simpson) was observed in tumor tissue than in normal lung tissue (about 410 vs 180, P = 0.0075, Mann-Whitney U test).

Based on the germline V gene, the CDR1 and CDR2 sequences are SGHVS and FQNEAQ. The CDR3 spans 14 residues, from the cysteine through the phenylalanine. Kept here is only the CDR3 DNA, which spans 42 bases and is read in frame from base 1. RNA was extracted from bulk unsorted tissue and checked for quality with a NanoDrop ND-1000 and an Agilent 2100. Distant non-tumor tissue taken more than 3 cm from the tumor edge was used as the normal lung sample. Newly diagnosed lung cancer patients without prior chemotherapy who had been admitted for thoracic surgery in China between August and November 2014 were enrolled as donors. Anyone who had undergone radiotherapy or chemotherapy before, or who had another cancer at the same time, was left out of the study. Pieces of surgical tissue measuring about 1-2 cm3 were kept in RNAlater solution and stored at -80 degrees C until use. The receptor library was made with multiplex PCR. Reads for this sample came from an Illumina HiSeq 2500. TCRbeta libraries were built by three rounds of nested PCR using primers (Table S4), following protocols modified from ARM-PCR. PCR products of 200-500 bp were gel-excised and purified with the QIAquick gel extraction kit before sequencing. Per the authors' processing: Reads were cleaned using Trimmomatic, were merged into complete CDR3 sequences using FLASH, and were assigned to V(D)J germline segments using MiTCR. Clonal diversity was computed as the inverse Simpson's index with VDJtools. In-frame sequences without a premature stop codon were defined as productive reads. The public reads were reprocessed in TCRdb via fastp at Q25 and MiXCR, keeping in-frame beta chains. Rows merge per CDR3 protein into single entries with the most common DNA and genes. Clone size and V and J calls follow TCRdb, not the original study. The sample table shows 60,000 to 90,000 distinct CDR3 sequences, and roughly 70% are seen once. The ten biggest clones cover 25% to 35% of the sample.

On this clonotype: Its antigen is still unknown. The junction shows a germline mismatch at one end, possibly a read error.

The chain is encoded by TRBV7-8 joined to TRBJ1-1; confidence is insufficient to name the D gene. The receptor's source is a woman aged 45-65 years with non-small cell lung cancer. Sequenced sample: distant non-tumor lung tissue. The CDR3 loop reads CANSLDLLETEAFF. The DNA sequence reads TGTGCCAACAGCTTAGATTTGTTGGAGACTGAAGCTTTCTTC.